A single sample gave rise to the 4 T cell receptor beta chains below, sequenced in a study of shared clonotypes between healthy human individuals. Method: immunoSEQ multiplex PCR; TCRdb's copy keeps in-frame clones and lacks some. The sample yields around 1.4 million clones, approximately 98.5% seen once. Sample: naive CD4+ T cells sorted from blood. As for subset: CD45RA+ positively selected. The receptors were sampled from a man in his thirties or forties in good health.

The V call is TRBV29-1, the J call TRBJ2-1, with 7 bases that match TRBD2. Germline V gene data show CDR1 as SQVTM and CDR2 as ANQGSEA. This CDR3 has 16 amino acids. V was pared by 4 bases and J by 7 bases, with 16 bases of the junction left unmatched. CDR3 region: CSVGRSGGGPRNEQFF. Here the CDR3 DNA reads TGCAGCGTTGGAAGGTCGGGGGGAGGGCCGAGAAATGAGCAGTTCTTC.

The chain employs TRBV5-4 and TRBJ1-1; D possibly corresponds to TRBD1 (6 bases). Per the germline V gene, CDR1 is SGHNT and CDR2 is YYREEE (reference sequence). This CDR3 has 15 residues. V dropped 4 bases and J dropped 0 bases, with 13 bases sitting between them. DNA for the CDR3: TGTGCCAGCAGCGTTGACAGGTTCATGAACACTGAAGCTTTCTTT. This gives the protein CASSVDRFMNTEAFF.

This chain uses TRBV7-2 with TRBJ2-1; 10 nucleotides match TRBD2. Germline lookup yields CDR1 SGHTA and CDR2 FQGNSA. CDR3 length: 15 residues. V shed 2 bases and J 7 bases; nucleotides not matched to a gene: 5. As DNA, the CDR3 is TGTGCCAGCAGCTTACCTGGACTAGCGGTTAATGAGCAGTTCTTC. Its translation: CASSLPGLAVNEQFF. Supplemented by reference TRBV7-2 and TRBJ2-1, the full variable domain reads GAGVSQSPSNKVTEKGKDVELRCDPISGHTALYWYRQSLGQGLEFLIYFQGNSAPDKSGLPSDRFSAERTGGSVSTLTIQRTQQEDSAVYLCASSLPGLAVNEQFFGPGTRLTVL.

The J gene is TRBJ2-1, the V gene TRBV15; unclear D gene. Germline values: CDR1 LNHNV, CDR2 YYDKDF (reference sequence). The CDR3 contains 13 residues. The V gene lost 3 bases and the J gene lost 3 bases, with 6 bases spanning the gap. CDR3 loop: CATSSGNYNEQFF. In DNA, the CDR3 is TGTGCCACCAGCAGCGGAAACTACAATGAGCAGTTCTTC.